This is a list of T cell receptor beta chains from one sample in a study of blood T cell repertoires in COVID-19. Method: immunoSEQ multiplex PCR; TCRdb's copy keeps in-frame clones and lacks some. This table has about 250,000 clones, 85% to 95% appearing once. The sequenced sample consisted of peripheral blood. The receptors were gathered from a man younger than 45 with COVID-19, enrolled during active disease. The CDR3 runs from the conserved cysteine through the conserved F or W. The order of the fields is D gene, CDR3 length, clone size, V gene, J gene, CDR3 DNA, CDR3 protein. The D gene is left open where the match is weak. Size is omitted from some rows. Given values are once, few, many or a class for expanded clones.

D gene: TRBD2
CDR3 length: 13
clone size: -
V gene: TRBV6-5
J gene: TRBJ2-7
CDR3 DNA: TGTGCCAGTCGGACTAGCGGGGGCTACGAGCAGTACTTC
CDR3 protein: CASRTSGGYEQYF

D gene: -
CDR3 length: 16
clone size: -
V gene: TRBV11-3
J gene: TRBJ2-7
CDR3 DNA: TGTGCCAGCAGCTTAGTACCGGGACTTATTGCCTGCGAGCAGTACTTC
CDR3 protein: CASSLVPGLIACEQYF

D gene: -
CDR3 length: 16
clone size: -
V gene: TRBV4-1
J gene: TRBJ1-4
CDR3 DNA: TGCGCCAGCAGCCAAGGTTCAGGGGCAGTAAGTGAAAAACTGTTTTTT
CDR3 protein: CASSQGSGAVSEKLFF

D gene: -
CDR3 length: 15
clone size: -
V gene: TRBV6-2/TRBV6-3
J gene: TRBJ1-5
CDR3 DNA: TGTGCCAGCAGTTACCCCGACAGAATCAATCAGCCCCAGCATTTT
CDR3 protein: CASSYPDRINQPQHF

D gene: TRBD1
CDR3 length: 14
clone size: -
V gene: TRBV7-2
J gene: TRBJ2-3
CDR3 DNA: TGTGCCAGCAGTCGGGACAGTAGCACAGATACGCAGTATTTT
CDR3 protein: CASSRDSSTDTQYF

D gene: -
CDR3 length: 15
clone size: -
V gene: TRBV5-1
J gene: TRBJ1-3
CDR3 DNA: TGCGCCAGCAGCTTGGCCGGGACTGTTGGAAACACCATATATTTT
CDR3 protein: CASSLAGTVGNTIYF

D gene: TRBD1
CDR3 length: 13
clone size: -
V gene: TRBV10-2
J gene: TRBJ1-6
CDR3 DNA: TGCGCCAGCAGCCCCGACAGGGTTGGACCCCTCCACTTT
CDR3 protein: CASSPDRVGPLHF

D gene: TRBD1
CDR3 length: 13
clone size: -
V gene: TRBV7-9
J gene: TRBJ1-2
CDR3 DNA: TGTGCCAGCAGCTTGGGACAGGGGAAAGGCTACACCTTC
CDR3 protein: CASSLGQGKGYTF

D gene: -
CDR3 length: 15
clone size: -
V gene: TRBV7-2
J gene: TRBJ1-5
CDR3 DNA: TGTGCCAGCAGCTTAGTTGGGCAGTTCAATCAGCCCCAGCATTTT
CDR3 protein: CASSLVGQFNQPQHF

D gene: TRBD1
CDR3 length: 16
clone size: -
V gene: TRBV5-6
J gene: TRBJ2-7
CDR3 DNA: TGTGCCAGCAGCTACGCCCGGACAGGGGGCGAGTACGAGCAGTACTTC
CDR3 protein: CASSYARTGGEYEQYF

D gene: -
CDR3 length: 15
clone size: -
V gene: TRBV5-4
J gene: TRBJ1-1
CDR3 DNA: TGTGCCAGCAGCACACCCGACTCAATGAACACTGAAGCTTTCTTT
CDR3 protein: CASSTPDSMNTEAFF

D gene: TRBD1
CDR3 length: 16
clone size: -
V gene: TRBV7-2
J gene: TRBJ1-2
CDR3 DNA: TGTGCCAGCAGCTTAACTCCCGGGACAGGAATTCGGGGCTACACCTTC
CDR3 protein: CASSLTPGTGIRGYTF

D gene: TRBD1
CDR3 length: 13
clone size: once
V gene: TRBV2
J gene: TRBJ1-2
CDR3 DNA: TGTGCCAGCAGCCTCGACAGGGTGGATGGCTACACCTTC
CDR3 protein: CASSLDRVDGYTF

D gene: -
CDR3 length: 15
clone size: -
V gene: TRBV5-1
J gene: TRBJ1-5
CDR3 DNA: TGCGCCAGCAGCTTGACCGCAGGCCCCCGTCAGCCCCAGCATTTT
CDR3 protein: CASSLTAGPRQPQHF

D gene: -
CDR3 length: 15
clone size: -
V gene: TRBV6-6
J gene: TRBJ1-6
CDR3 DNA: TGTGCCAGCAGTTCCCCCGGGGATAGAAGTTCACCCCTCCACTTT
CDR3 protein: CASSSPGDRSSPLHF

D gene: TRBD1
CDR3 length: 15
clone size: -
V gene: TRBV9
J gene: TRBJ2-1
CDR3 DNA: TGTGCCAGCAGCGTTCGACAGGGGTTGTACAATGAGCAGTTCTTC
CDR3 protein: CASSVRQGLYNEQFF

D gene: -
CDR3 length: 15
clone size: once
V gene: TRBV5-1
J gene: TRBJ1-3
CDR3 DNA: TGCGCCAGCAGCCTACTCGGAGTTCCTGGAAACACCATATATTTT
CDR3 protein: CASSLLGVPGNTIYF

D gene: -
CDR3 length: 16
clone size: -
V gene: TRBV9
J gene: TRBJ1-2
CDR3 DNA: TGTGCCAGCAGCGTAGACCGAACAGGGTCCCTCTATGGCTACACCTTC
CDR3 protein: CASSVDRTGSLYGYTF

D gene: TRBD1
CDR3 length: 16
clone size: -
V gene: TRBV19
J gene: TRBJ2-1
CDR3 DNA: TGTGCCAGTACCCCACAGGGGGCTCCGGCCTACAATGAGCAGTTCTTC
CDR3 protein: CASTPQGAPAYNEQFF

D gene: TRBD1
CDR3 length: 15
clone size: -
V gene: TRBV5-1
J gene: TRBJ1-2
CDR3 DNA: TGCGCCAGCAGCTTAGGGGACAGCGTTTCCTCTGGCTACACCTTC
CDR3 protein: CASSLGDSVSSGYTF

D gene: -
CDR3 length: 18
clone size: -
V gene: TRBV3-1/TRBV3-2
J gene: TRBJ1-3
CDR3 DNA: TGTGCCAGCAGCCAAATTGACCGACAGAGGATACGGAGAAACACCATATATTTT
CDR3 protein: CASSQIDRQRIRRNTIYF

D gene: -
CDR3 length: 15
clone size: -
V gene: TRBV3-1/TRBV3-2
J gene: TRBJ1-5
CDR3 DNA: TGTGCCAGCAGCCGAGACGGGGGGGGCAATCAGCCCCAGCATTTT
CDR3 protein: CASSRDGGGNQPQHF

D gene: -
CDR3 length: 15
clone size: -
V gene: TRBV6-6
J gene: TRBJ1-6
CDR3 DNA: TGTGCCAGCAGTTCCCACGGACAGCCAAATTCACCCCTCCACTTT
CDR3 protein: CASSSHGQPNSPLHF

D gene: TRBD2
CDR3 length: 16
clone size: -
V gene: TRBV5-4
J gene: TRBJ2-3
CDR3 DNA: TGTGCCAGCAGCTTGGGTTCGCGGGGGGGCACAGATACGCAGTATTTT
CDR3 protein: CASSLGSRGGTDTQYF

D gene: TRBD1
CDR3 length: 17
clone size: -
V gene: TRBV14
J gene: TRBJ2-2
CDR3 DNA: TGTGCCAGCCAATTCTCCCCGGGACAGGGGTCGTCCGGGGAGCTGTTTTTT
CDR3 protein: CASQFSPGQGSSGELFF

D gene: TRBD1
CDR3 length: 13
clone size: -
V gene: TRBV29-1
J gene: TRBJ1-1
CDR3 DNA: TGCAGCTGGGGACAGGGTATTAACACTGAAGCTTTCTTT
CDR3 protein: CSWGQGINTEAFF

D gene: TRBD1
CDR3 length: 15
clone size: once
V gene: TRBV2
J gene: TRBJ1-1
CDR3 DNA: TGTGCCAGCAGAAGAGACAGGGGGCAATACACTGAAGCTTTCTTT
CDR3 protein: CASRRDRGQYTEAFF

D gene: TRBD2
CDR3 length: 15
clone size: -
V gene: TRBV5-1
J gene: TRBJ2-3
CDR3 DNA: TGCGCCAGCAGCTTACTAGCGGGGGGGCCAAATACGCAGTATTTT
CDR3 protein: CASSLLAGGPNTQYF

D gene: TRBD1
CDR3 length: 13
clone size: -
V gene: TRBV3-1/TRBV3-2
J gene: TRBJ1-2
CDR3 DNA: TGTGCCAGCAGCCAGCGGCAGGGGGGAGGCTACACCTTC
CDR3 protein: CASSQRQGGGYTF

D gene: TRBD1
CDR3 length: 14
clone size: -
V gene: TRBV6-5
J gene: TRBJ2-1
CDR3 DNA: TGTGCCAGCACCCGGGACAGGGCAAAGGGTGAGCAGTTCTTC
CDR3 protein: CASTRDRAKGEQFF

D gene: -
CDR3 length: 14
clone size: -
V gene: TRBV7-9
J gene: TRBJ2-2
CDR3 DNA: TGTGCCAGCAGCCGCTCTAGCGCGGACGGGGAGCTGTTTTTT
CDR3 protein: CASSRSSADGELFF

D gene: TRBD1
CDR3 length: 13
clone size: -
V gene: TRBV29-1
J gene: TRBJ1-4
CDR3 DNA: TGCAGCGTGAGACAGGGAGGTGCTGAAAAACTGTTTTTT
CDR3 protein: CSVRQGGAEKLFF

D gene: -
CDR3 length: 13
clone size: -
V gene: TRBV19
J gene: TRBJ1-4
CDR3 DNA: TGTGCCAGTAGAGCCAGGGCTAATGAAAAACTGTTTTTT
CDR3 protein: CASRARANEKLFF

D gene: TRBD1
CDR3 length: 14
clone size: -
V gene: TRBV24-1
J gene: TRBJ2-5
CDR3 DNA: TGTGCCACCAGTGACGCAGGACAGGTAGAGACCCAGTACTTC
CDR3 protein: CATSDAGQVETQYF

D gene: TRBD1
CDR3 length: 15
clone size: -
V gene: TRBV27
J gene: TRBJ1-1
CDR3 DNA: TGTGCCAGCAGCCCAGGGGGGAAGGCGGACACTGAAGCTTTCTTT
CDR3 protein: CASSPGGKADTEAFF

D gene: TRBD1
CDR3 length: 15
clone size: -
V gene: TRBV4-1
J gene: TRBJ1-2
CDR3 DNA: TGCGCCAGCAGCCCCGGACAGGGGGCGGTCTATGGCTACACCTTC
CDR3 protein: CASSPGQGAVYGYTF

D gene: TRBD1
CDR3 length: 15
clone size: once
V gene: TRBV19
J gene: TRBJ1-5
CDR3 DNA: TGTGCCAGTAGGAGCGGACAGGGAGGCAATCAGCCCCAGCATTTT
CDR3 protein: CASRSGQGGNQPQHF

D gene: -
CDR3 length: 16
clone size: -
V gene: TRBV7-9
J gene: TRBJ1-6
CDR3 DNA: TGTGCCAGCAGCCGCCAGGGGTCTCCCACTTTGTCACCCCTCCACTTT
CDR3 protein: CASSRQGSPTLSPLHF

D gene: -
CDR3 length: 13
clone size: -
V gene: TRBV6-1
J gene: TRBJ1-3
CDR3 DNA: TGTGCCAGCAGTGACAGGGCGGGAAACACCATATATTTT
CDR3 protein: CASSDRAGNTIYF

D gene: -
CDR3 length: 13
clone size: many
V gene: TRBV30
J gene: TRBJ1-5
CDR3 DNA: TGTGCCTGGAGCCCGGGGTGGAATCAGCCCCAGCATTTT
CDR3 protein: CAWSPGWNQPQHF

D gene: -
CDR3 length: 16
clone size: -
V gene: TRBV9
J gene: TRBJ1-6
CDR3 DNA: TGTGCCAGCAGCGCTACAGGAGACTCCTATAATTCACCCCTCCACTTT
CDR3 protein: CASSATGDSYNSPLHF